This T cell receptor (beta chain) was captured in a study of blood T cell repertoires in COVID-19. Whole-study context: The samples span acute and convalescent COVID-19 from the United States, Italy and Spain. Sample material is recorded as cDNA or gDNA derived from T cells, B-cell-depleted T cells, or PBMCs.

This CDR3 has 14 amino acids. The germline V gene has CDR1 MGHRA and CDR2 YSYEKL. V was clipped by 7 bases and J by 5 bases, with 14 bases between them. Original data processing: From reference gene primer amplification, estimates of nucleated cell counts were derived. Using immunoSEQ multiplex PCR, the repertoire was profiled, and TCRdb retains in-frame clones only, with some absent. The V and J calls and clone size were taken over from that table, and D and trimming were inferred from the DNA. The profile covers under 130,000 clones, with about 85% appearing a single time and 2% to 2.5% taken by the ten largest.

The sequencing sample was made of peripheral blood. The V gene is TRBV4-1, the J gene TRBJ1-4; D gene uncertain. This clonotype originated in a human donor in a cohort sampled during active COVID-19. The CDR3 loop reads CASKHGRPNEKLFF. The CDR3 DNA follows: TGCGCCAGCAAACACGGCAGGCCCAATGAAAAACTGTTTTTT.